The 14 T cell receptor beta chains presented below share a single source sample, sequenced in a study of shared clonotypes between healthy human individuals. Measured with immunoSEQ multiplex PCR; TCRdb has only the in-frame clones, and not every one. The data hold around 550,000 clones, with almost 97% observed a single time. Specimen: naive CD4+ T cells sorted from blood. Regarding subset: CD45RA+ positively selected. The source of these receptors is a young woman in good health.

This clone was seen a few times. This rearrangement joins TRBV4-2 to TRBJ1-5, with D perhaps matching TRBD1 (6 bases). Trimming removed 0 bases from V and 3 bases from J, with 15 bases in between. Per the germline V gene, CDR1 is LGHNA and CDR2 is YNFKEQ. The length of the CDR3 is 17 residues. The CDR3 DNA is TGTGCCAGCAGCCAAGATGCAGGGGCCAACGCCAATCAGCCCCAGCATTTT. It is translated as CASSQDAGANANQPQHF.

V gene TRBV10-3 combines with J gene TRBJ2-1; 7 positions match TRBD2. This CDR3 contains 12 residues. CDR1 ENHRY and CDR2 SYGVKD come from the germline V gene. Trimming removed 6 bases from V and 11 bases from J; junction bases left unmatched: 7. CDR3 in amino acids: CAISQAGYKQFF. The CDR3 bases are TGTGCCATCAGCCAAGCGGGATATAAGCAGTTCTTC.

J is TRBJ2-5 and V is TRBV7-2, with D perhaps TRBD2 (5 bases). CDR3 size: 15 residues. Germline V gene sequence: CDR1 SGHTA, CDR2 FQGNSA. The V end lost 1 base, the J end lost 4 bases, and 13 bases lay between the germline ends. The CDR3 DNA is TGTGCCAGCAGCTTAGTAGGTGGTGGGAGAGAGACCCAGTACTTC. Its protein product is CASSLVGGGRETQYF.

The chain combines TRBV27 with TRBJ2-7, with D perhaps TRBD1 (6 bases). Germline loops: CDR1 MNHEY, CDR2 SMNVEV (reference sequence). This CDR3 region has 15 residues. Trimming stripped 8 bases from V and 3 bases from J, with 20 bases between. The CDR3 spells CASRRLDSYYYEQYF. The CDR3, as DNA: TGTGCCAGCCGGAGACTGGACAGTTACTACTACGAGCAGTACTTC.

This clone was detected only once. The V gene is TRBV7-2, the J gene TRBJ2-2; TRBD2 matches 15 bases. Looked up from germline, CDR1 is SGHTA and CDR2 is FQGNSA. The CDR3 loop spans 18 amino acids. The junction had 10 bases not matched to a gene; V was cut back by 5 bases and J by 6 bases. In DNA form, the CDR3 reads TGTGCCAGCAGCGGACGAGGACTAGCGGGAGGGCCTGCCGGGGAGCTGTTTTTT. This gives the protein CASSGRGLAGGPAGELFF.

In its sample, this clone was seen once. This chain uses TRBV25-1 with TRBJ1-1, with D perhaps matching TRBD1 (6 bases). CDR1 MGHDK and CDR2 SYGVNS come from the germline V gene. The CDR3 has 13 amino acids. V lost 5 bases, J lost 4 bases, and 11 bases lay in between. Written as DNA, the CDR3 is TGTGCCAGCAGTCTCCCCAGGGGCACTGAAGCTTTCTTT. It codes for CASSLPRGTEAFF.

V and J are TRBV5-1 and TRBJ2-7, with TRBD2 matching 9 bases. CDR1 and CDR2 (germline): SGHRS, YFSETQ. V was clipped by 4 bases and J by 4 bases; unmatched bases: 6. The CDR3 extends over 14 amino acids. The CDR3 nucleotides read TGCGCCAGCAGCCGTAGCGGGAGTTCGTACGAGCAGTACTTC. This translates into CASSRSGSSYEQYF. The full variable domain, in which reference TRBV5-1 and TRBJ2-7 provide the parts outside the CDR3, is KAGVTQTPRYLIKTRGQQVTLSCSPISGHRSVSWYQQTPGQGLQFLFEYFSETQRNKGNFPGRFSGRQFSNSRSEMNVSTLELGDSALYLCASSRSGSSYEQYFGPGTRLTVT.

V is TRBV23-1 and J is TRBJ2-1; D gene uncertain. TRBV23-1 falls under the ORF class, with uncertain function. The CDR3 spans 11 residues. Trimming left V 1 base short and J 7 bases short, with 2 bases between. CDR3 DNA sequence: TGCGCCAGCAGTCAATGTAATGAGCAGTTCTTC. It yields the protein CASSQCNEQFF.

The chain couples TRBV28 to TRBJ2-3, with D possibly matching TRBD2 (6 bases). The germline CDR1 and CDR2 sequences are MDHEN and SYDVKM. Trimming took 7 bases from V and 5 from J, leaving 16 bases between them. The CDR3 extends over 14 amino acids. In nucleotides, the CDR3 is TGTGCCAGCACCGGAGCGGGCCCCTTAGATACGCAGTATTTT. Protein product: CASTGAGPLDTQYF.

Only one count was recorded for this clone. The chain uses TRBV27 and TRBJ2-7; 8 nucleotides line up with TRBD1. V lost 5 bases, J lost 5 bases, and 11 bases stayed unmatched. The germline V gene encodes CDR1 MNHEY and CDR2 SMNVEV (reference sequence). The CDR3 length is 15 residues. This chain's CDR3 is CASSPLRDRRHEQYF. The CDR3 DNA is TGTGCCAGCAGTCCGCTCCGGGACAGGAGACACGAGCAGTACTTC.

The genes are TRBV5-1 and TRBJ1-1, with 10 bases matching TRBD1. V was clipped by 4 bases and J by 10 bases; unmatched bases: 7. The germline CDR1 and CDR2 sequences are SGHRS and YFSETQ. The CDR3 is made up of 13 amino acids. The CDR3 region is CASSMGQGTSAFF. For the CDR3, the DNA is TGCGCCAGCAGCATGGGACAGGGGACATCAGCTTTCTTT.

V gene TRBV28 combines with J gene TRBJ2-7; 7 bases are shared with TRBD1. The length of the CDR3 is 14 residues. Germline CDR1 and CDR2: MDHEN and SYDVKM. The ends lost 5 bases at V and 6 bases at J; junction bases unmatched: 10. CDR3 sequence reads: CASSHRGIVGEQYF. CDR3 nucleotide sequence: TGTGCCAGCAGTCACAGGGGAATAGTAGGCGAGCAGTACTTC.

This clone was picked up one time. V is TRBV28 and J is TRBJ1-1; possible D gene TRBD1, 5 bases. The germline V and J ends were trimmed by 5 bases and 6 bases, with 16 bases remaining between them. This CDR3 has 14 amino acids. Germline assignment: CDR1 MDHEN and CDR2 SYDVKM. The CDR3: CASSVSGPNPEAFF. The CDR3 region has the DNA TGTGCCAGCAGTGTTTCGGGGCCTAACCCTGAAGCTTTCTTT.

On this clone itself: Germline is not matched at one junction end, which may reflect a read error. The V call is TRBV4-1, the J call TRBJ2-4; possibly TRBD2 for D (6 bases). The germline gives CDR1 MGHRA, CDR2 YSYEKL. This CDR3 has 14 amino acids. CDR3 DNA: TGCGTCAGCAGCCAAGATCGACCGGGGGACATTCAGTACTTC. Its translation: CVSSQDRPGDIQYF.